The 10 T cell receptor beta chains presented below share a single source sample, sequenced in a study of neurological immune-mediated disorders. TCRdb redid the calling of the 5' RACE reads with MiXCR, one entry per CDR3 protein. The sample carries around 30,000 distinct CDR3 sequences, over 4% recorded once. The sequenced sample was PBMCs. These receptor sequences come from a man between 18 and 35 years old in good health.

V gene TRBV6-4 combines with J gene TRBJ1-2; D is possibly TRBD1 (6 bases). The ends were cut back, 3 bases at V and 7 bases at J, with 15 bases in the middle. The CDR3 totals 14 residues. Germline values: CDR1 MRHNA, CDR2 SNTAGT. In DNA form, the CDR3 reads TGTGCCAGCAGTGAGGGGGGCCGGGGCAGTGGCTACACCTTC. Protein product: CASSEGGRGSGYTF.

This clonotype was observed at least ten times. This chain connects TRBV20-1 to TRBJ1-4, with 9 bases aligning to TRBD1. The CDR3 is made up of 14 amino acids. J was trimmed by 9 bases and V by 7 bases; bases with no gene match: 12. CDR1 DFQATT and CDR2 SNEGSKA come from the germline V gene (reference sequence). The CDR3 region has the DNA TGCAGTGTTCCGGGACAGGGTTCCTTGAAAAAACTGTTTTTT. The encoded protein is CSVPGQGSLKKLFF.

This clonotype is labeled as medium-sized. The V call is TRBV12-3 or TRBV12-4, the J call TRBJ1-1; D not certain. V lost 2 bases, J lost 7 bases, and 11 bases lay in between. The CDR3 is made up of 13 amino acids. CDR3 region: CASSLTGSDEAFF. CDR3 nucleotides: TGTGCCAGCAGTTTAACGGGTTCAGATGAAGCTTTCTTT.

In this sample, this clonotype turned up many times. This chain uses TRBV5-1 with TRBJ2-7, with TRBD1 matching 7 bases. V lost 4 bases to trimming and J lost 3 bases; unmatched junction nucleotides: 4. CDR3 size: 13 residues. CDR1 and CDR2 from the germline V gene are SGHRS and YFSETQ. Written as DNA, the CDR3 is TGCGCCAGCAGCCCCCAGGGGGACTACGAGCAGTACTTC. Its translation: CASSPQGDYEQYF. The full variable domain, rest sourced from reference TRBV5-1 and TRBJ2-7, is KAGVTQTPRYLIKTRGQQVTLSCSPISGHRSVSWYQQTPGQGLQFLFEYFSETQRNKGNFPGRFSGRQFSNSRSEMNVSTLELGDSALYLCASSPQGDYEQYFGPGTRLTVT.

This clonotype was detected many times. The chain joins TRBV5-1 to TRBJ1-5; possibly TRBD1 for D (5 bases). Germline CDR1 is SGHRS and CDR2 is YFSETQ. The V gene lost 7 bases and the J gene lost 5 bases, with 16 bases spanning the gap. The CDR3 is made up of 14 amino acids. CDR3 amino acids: CASSQEGTDQPQHF. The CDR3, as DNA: TGCGCCAGCTCCCAGGAGGGGACGGATCAGCCCCAGCATTTT.

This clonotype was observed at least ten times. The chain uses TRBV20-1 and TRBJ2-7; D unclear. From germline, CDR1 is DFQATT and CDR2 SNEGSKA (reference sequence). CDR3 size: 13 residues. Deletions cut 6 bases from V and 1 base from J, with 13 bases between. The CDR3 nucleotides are TGCAGTGCGACGCCTGAGGTGTCCTACGAGCAGTACTTC. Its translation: CSATPEVSYEQYF.

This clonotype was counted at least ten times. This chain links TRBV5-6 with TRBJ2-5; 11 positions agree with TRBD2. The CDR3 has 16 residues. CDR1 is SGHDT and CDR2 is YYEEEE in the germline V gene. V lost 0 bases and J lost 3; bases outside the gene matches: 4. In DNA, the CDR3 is TGTGCCAGCAGCTTGGGGCTGACTAGCGGGGAAGAGACCCAGTACTTC. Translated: CASSLGLTSGEETQYF.

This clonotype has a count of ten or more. In nucleotides, the CDR3 is TGTGCCAGCAGCCGGCAGGGGGCGGTCACTGAAGCTTTCTTT. The encoded protein is CASSRQGAVTEAFF. V and J are TRBV7-2 and TRBJ1-1; 8 bases are a match to TRBD1. In germline, CDR1 is SGHTA, CDR2 FQGNSA. V lost 5 bases and J lost 4; bases outside the gene matches: 6. This CDR3 is built from 14 residues.

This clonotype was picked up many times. Here the CDR3 reads CASSLAHPNVGDIQYF. The CDR3, as DNA: TGCGCCAGCAGCTTGGCTCACCCAAACGTTGGGGACATTCAGTACTTC. The V call is TRBV5-1, the J call TRBJ2-4; D ambiguous. The CDR3 consists of 16 residues. Deletions cut 0 bases from V and 8 bases from J, with 18 bases between. The germline CDR1 and CDR2 sequences are SGHRS and YFSETQ.

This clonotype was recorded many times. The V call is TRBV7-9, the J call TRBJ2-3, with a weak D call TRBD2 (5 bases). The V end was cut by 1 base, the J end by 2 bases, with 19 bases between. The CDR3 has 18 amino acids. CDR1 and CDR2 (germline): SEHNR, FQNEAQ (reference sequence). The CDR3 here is CASSLGKAERYPTDTQYF. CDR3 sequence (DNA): TGTGCCAGCAGCTTAGGGAAGGCAGAGCGGTACCCCACAGATACGCAGTATTTT.